What follows is one TCR beta chain and its context. In Seattle, patients joined the study during active infection and were tracked longitudinally. The data derive from a study of blood T cell repertoires in COVID-19. Study-wide background: T cells, B-cell-depleted T cells, or PBMCs supplied cDNA or gDNA.

How the authors handled the data: Amplification of reference gene primers was used by the study to estimate nucleated cell counts. The assay was immunoSEQ multiplex PCR, and TCRdb's table has in-frame clones only and misses some. The DNA was the basis for D and trimming; V, J and clone size are from that table. Counted here are roughly 400,000 clones, around 87% occurring once; the ten biggest clones make up 2.3%. The receptor's source is an older woman with COVID-19, enrolled during active disease. Sequencing was performed on peripheral blood.

The CDR3 protein is CASSYSLHSPLHF. CDR3 nucleotide sequence: TGTGCCAGCAGTTACTCACTCCATTCACCCCTCCACTTT. The chain carries TRBV6-5 and TRBJ1-6; D gene ambiguous. The V end lost 0 bases, the J end lost 8 bases, and 5 bases lay between the germline ends. This CDR3 is 13 amino acids long. Germline loops: CDR1 MNHEY, CDR2 SVGAGI.